This TCR beta chain was found in a study of blood T cell repertoires in COVID-19. Study-wide context: Whether acute or convalescent, the COVID-19 samples came from the United States, Italy and Spain. Sources were T cells, B-cell-depleted T cells, or PBMCs; the material itself was cDNA or gDNA.

The method was immunoSEQ multiplex PCR; TCRdb's version includes in-frame clones alone and lacks a portion of them. Of over 9,500 clones in the sample, 85% to 90% were seen once. Germline CDR1 and CDR2: MNHNY and SVGAGI (reference sequence). This CDR3 spans 12 amino acids. Trimming took 6 bases from V and 1 from J, leaving 5 bases between them. Specimen: peripheral blood. The TCR sequence derives from a woman aged 60-75 years with active COVID-19. The chain carries TRBV6-6 and TRBJ2-3; perhaps TRBD2 as D (5 bases). The CDR3 protein is CASRGGTDTQYF. The CDR3 DNA reads TGTGCCAGCAGGGGAGGCACAGATACGCAGTATTTT.